One sample yielded the 21 T cell receptor beta chains listed below, sequenced in a study of STAT5B mutations in CD4+ large granular lymphocyte leukemia (dated by TCRdb to between 2022 and 2023). The library was prepared using the immunoSEQ multiplex PCR assay. Not all clones reach the TCRdb copy of this immuneACCESS table, which keeps in-frame sequences only. Checked studies attribute under half of the gap to unresolved V genes and leave the rest unexplained. This sample comprises 30,000 to 35,000 clones, around 90% of them detected only once. The ten most abundant clones make up 3.4% of the sample. Material for sequencing was CD4+ T cells from blood buffy coats. The receptors come from a human donor in good health.

The rearrangement uses TRBV28 and TRBJ2-2; D uncertain. The CDR3 consists of 13 residues. The germline V gene has CDR1 MDHEN and CDR2 SYDVKM. V gave up 3 bases and J gave up 4 bases, with 6 bases separating them. The CDR3 region is CASSLIGTGELFF. The CDR3 region has the DNA TGTGCCAGCAGTTTGATAGGCACCGGGGAGCTGTTTTTT. Using reference TRBV28 and TRBJ2-2 for the parts outside the CDR3, the full variable domain is DVKVTQSSRYLVKRTGEKVFLECVQDMDHENMFWYRQDPGLGLRLIYFSYDVKMKEKGDIPEGYSVSREKKERFSLILESASTNQTSMYLCASSLIGTGELFFGEGSRLTVL.

The rearrangement uses TRBV6-1 and TRBJ1-2; D is perhaps TRBD1 (6 bases). Trimming cost V 4 bases and J 3 bases, with 18 bases left between them. CDR1 is MNHNS, CDR2 SASEGT, per germline. There are 16 residues in the CDR3. Here the CDR3 DNA reads TGTGCCAGCAGTGTGAGCAGGGGAGGTTTGGACTATGGCTACACCTTC. It is translated as CASSVSRGGLDYGYTF.

The table lists this clone with a few counts. The rearrangement joins TRBV4-2 to TRBJ1-5; 10 bases agree with TRBD1. J lost 7 bases, V lost 0 bases, and 9 bases had no gene match. Germline CDR1 and CDR2: LGHNA and YNFKEQ. This CDR3 spans 17 amino acids. In DNA form, the CDR3 reads TGTGCCAGCAGCCAAGACCTTACCGGGACAGGGGTACAGCCCCAGCATTTT. Residues: CASSQDLTGTGVQPQHF.

This sequence joins TRBV25-1 and TRBJ2-5; 8 bases line up with TRBD1. Germline loops: CDR1 MGHDK, CDR2 SYGVNS. V trimming: 1 base; J trimming: 3 bases; junction bases outside the gene matches: 7. The CDR3 sequence is 16 residues long. The CDR3 protein is CASSELGDRGKETQYF. The CDR3 DNA reads as TGTGCCAGCAGTGAATTAGGAGACAGGGGAAAAGAGACCCAGTACTTC.

V gene TRBV19 combines with J gene TRBJ1-4, with TRBD1 identical over 8 bases. The V gene's germline CDR1 is LNHDA and CDR2 SQIVND (reference sequence). The J segment lost 7 bases and the V segment lost 6 bases, leaving 7 bases of the junction unmatched. The CDR3 consists of 14 residues. CDR3 protein: CASRQSGGSEKLFF. CDR3 in DNA: TGTGCCAGTAGACAATCAGGGGGCAGTGAAAAACTGTTTTTT.

The gene calls are TRBV5-4 and TRBJ2-5, with 9 bases that match TRBD2. This CDR3 contains 16 residues. The V segment lost 2 bases and the J segment 5 bases; nucleotides outside the gene matches: 10. The germline V gene encodes CDR1 SGHNT and CDR2 YYREEE (reference sequence). Here the CDR3 DNA reads TGTGCCAGCAGCTTTAGGGCGGGAGGGCCGGGGGAGACCCAGTACTTC. Translation gives CASSFRAGGPGETQYF.

The chain employs TRBV5-6 and TRBJ2-7, with TRBD2 matching 7 bases. With V trimmed by 1 base and J by 1 base, 5 bases remained unmatched. Germline V lookup: CDR1 SGHDT, CDR2 YYEEEE. This CDR3 is built from 15 residues. The CDR3 bases are TGTGCCAGCAGCTTGCAGCGGGATGATTCCTACGAGCAGTACTTC. This gives the protein CASSLQRDDSYEQYF.

The V and J genes are TRBV5-5 and TRBJ1-1; possibly TRBD1 for D (5 bases). The ends were cut back, 0 bases at V and 1 base at J, with 10 bases in the middle. Germline-derived CDR1 and CDR2 are SGHKS and YYEKEE (reference sequence). This CDR3 contains 15 residues. The CDR3 DNA follows: TGTGCCAGCAGCTTGGGGGTCGGGGCGAACACTGAAGCTTTCTTT. Amino acid sequence: CASSLGVGANTEAFF.

The rearrangement joins TRBV7-6 to TRBJ2-1; TRBD2 matches 8 bases. Germline V gene lookup returns CDR1 SGHVS and CDR2 FNYEAQ. V was pared by 2 bases and J by 1 base, with 1 base of the junction left unmatched. This CDR3 is built from 15 residues. The CDR3 is CASSLSGSSYNEQFF. CDR3 nucleotides: TGTGCCAGCAGCTTAAGCGGGAGTTCCTACAATGAGCAGTTCTTC.

A word on this clone: The same CDR3 arises from other DNA sequences in this sample as well. The J gene is TRBJ1-1, the V gene TRBV7-2, with 8 bases matching TRBD1. Germline V CDR1 and CDR2: SGHTA, FQGNSA. V trimming: 3 bases; J trimming: 1 base; junction bases outside the gene matches: 1. The CDR3 length is 14 residues. Written as DNA, the CDR3 is TGTGCCAGCAGCTTTGGGACAGGGAACACTGAAGCTTTCTTT. It translates to CASSFGTGNTEAFF.

The chain has TRBV10-3 and TRBJ1-5; unclear D gene. Germline assignment: CDR1 ENHRY and CDR2 SYGVKD. The CDR3 is 12 residues long. Trimming removed 1 base at V and 3 bases at J, with 1 base between. DNA of the CDR3: TGTGCCATCAGTGAGTACAATCAGCCCCAGCATTTT. Its protein product is CAISEYNQPQHF.

Turning to this clone: At one end, the junction sequence differs from germline, possibly due to a read error. This chain uses TRBV4-3 with TRBJ2-3, with a possible D match to TRBD1 (6 bases). The germline gives CDR1 LGHNA, CDR2 YSLEER. This CDR3 comprises 13 residues. The CDR3 coding sequence is TGCGCCAGCAGCCAAGTGGTTAGCTCAGACAGGCATTTT. The encoded protein is CASSQVVSSDRHF.

The chain recombines TRBV11-2 with TRBJ2-7; D is unresolved. CDR3 length: 13 residues. Germline V gene sequence: CDR1 SGHAT, CDR2 FQNNGV. Trimming cost V 7 bases and J 7 bases, with 17 bases left between them. CDR3 in DNA: TGTGCCAGCACCCACCCGGATAGGGAAGAGCAGTACTTC. Its translation is CASTHPDREEQYF.

V and J are TRBV18 and TRBJ1-1; D call uncertain. The germline CDR1 and CDR2 sequences are KGHSH and LQKENI. Between the trimmed V and J ends, which lost 3 bases and 1 base, there was a span of 3 bases. This CDR3 is 12 amino acids long. CDR3 nucleotide sequence: TGTGCCAGCTCACCTACGAACACTGAAGCTTTCTTT. As protein: CASSPTNTEAFF.

The rearrangement links TRBV11-1 to TRBJ2-3, with D perhaps matching TRBD2 (5 bases). The CDR3 sequence is 14 residues long. CDR1 is SGHAT and CDR2 is FQDESV in the germline V gene (reference sequence). Trimming shortened V by 1 base and J by 12 bases, and 17 bases separated the two germline ends. CDR3 sequence reads: CASSLGRTPRPQYF. The CDR3 DNA reads TGTGCCAGCAGCTTAGGGAGGACTCCTAGACCCCAGTATTTT.

This rearrangement joins TRBV6-5 to TRBJ1-3, with 7 positions matching TRBD1. V trimming: 6 bases; J trimming: 4 bases; junction bases outside the gene matches: 6. The CDR3 is 14 amino acids. Germline-derived CDR1 and CDR2 are MNHEY and SVGAGI. The CDR3 DNA is TGTGCCAGCAGGACAGGGTCTGACGGAAACACCATATATTTT. Translation gives CASRTGSDGNTIYF.

V is TRBV2 and J is TRBJ2-5; 13 bases align to TRBD2. Germline V gene lookup returns CDR1 SNHLY and CDR2 FYNNEI. Trimming took 5 bases from V and 5 from J; bases not matched to a gene: 8. The CDR3 extends over 16 amino acids. The CDR3 nucleotides are TGTGCCAGCAGTTACGGGACTAGCGGGAAGGGGGAGACCCAGTACTTC. Protein product: CASSYGTSGKGETQYF. Together with reference TRBV2 and TRBJ2-5, the CDR3 gives the full variable domain: EPEVTQTPSHQVTQMGQEVILRCVPISNHLYFYWYRQILGQKVEFLVSFYNNEISEKSEIFDDQFSVERPDGSNFTLKIRSTKLEDSAMYFCASSYGTSGKGETQYFGPGTRLLVL.

The V call is TRBV7-2, the J call TRBJ2-5; D may be TRBD1 (6 bases). Deletions cut 3 bases from V and 1 base from J, with 9 bases between. There are 14 residues in the CDR3. Looked up from germline, CDR1 is SGHTA and CDR2 is FQGNSA. The CDR3 nucleotides are TGTGCCAGCAGCTTGGGACAACTCCAAGAGACCCAGTACTTC. Its translation: CASSLGQLQETQYF.

The chain has TRBV4-3 and TRBJ2-3; no firm D call. Trimming left V 1 base short and J 2 bases short, with 7 bases between. The CDR3 consists of 14 residues. In germline, CDR1 is LGHNA, CDR2 YSLEER. CDR3 nucleotide sequence: TGCGCCAGCAGCCAAGGGCAGACCACAGATACGCAGTATTTT. Its translation is CASSQGQTTDTQYF.

The table lists this clone with a count of one. The chain is built from TRBV14 and TRBJ2-3; D remains ambiguous. The CDR3 loop spans 12 amino acids. The germline gives CDR1 SGHDN, CDR2 FVKESK. V was pared by 5 bases and J by 10 bases, with 13 bases between. CDR3 sequence: CASSSIRGAQYF. Written as DNA, the CDR3 is TGTGCCAGCAGCAGTATCCGCGGTGCGCAGTATTTT. Full variable domain (missing parts from reference TRBV14 and TRBJ2-3): EAGVTQFPSHSVIEKGQTVTLRCDPISGHDNLYWYRRVMGKEIKFLLHFVKESKQDESGMPNNRFLAERTGGTYSTLKVQPAELEDSGVYFCASSSIRGAQYFGPGTRLTVL.

The chain employs TRBV18 and TRBJ2-7; D unresolved. Trimming pared 0 bases from V and 2 bases from J, leaving 11 bases between. The CDR3 has 15 amino acids. Looked up from germline, CDR1 is KGHSH and CDR2 is LQKENI. CDR3 protein: CASSPPSPNPYEQYF. The CDR3 coding sequence is TGTGCCAGCTCACCACCGTCACCGAACCCCTACGAGCAGTACTTC.